The 6 T cell receptor beta chains listed next were all sequenced from one sample in a study of CD8+CD57+ T cells in acquired aplastic anemia. Genomic DNA, the template, was used for profiling of the TCR beta VDJ and CDR3. A single record per CDR3 protein comes from TCRdb applying MiXCR to the reads. The sample holds roughly 250,000 distinct CDR3 sequences; 70% to 85% are singletons and the top ten take about two fifths. Flow cytometry had shown expanded CD8+CD57+ cells in the patients chosen for sequencing. The sample comprised sorted CD4+, CD8+, or CD8+CD57+ T cells (not recorded which) from PBMCs. The receptors derive from a human donor with aplastic anemia.

Worth noting for this clonotype: Likely a read error: the CDR3 ends without its conserved phenylalanine or tryptophan. The CDR3 DNA is TGTGCCAGCAGCGCTGTAGAGGGGGCCAATGAGCAGTTCTGC. Translation: CASSAVEGANEQFC. The chain has TRBV2 and TRBJ2-1; 7 bases align to TRBD1. The junction had 8 bases not matched to a gene; V was cut back by 6 bases and J by 6 bases. In germline, CDR1 is SNHLY, CDR2 FYNNEI. The CDR3 spans 14 residues.

The CDR3 nucleotides read TGTGCCAGCAGCTTGGCCGGGGGCGCAAACGATAGCCAGTACTTC. This encodes CASSLAGGANDSQYF. This rearrangement joins TRBV7-9 to TRBJ2-5; D tentatively reads TRBD1 or TRBD2 (6 bases each). V lost 3 bases and J lost 10, with 21 bases in between. CDR1 is SEHNR, CDR2 FQNEAQ, per germline (reference sequence). The CDR3 consists of 15 residues.

The CDR3: CASSVRTARGRSTEQFF. For the CDR3, the DNA is TGTGCCAGCAGCGTACGAACGGCGCGGGGGCGGTCGACTGAGCAGTTCTTC. The chain links TRBV5-6 to TRBJ2-1, with D maybe TRBD2 (7 bases). The CDR3 runs 17 residues. Germline CDR1 and CDR2: SGHDT and YYEEEE. Trimming stripped 4 bases from V and 9 bases from J, with 26 bases between.

Concerning this clonotype: The junction shows a germline mismatch at one end, possibly a read error. This chain connects TRBV11-3 to TRBJ2-5; D gene ambiguous. CDR3 length equals 14 residues. Germline assignment: CDR1 SGHNT and CDR2 YENEEA. Here the CDR3 DNA reads TGTGCCAGCAGCTTGGATCTGAGAGAGGAGACTCAAGACTTC. Protein: CASSLDLREETQDF.

This clonotype was seen a single time. This chain links TRBV11-3 with TRBJ1-1; D is uncertain. The CDR3 runs to 12 residues. Trimming took 5 bases from V and 8 from J, leaving 12 bases between them. Germline values: CDR1 SGHNT, CDR2 YENEEA. CDR3 sequence (DNA): TGTGCCAGCAGCACAGAGGTCACAGAAGCTTTCTTT. Translating gives CASSTEVTEAFF.

A word on this clonotype: Germline and junction disagree at one end, which may indicate a read error. The chain uses TRBV7-2 and TRBJ2-3; possible D gene TRBD2, 5 bases. CDR1 and CDR2 from the germline V gene are SGHTA and FQGNSA. The CDR3 spans 13 residues. The CDR3 here is CASGVGGRDKTHF. DNA for the CDR3: TGTGCCAGCGGGGTCGGAGGCAGAGATAAGACGCATTTT.